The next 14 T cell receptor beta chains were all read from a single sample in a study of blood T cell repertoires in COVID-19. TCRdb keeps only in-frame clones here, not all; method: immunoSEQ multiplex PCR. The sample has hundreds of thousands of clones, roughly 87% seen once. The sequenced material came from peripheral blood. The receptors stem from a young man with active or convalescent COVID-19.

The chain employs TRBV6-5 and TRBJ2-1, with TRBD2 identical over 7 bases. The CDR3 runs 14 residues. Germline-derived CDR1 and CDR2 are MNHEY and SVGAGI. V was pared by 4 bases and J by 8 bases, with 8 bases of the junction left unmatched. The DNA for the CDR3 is TGTGCCAGCAGTTGGGGGGGGACCCTCGATGAGCAGTTCTTC. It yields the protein CASSWGGTLDEQFF.

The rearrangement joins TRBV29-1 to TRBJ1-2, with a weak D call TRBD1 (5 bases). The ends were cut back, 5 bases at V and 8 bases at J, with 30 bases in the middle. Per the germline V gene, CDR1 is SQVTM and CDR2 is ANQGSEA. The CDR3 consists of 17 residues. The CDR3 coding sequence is TGCAGCGTTCGAACGACCTCGGGACTCTTAGGTCCCTGGGGCTACACCTTC. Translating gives CSVRTTSGLLGPWGYTF.

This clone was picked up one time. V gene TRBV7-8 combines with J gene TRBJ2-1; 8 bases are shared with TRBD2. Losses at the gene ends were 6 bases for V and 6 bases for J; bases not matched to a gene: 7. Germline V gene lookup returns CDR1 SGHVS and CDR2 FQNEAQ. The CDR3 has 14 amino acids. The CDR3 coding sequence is TGTGCCAGCAGGGCGGCGGGGGGACTCAATGAGCAGTTCTTC. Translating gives CASRAAGGLNEQFF.

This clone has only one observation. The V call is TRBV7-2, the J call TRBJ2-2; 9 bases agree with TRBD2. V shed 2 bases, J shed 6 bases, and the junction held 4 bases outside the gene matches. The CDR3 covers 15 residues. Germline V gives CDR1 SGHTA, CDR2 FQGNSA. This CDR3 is CASSLSGGGAGELFF. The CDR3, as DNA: TGTGCCAGCAGCTTAAGTGGCGGGGGGGCCGGGGAGCTGTTTTTT.

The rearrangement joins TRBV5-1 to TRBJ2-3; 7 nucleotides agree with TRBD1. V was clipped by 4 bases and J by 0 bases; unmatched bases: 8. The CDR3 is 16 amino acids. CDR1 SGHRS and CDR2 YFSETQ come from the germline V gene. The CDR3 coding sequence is TGCGCCAGCAGCCCCTGGACAGGCCTTAGCACAGATACGCAGTATTTT. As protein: CASSPWTGLSTDTQYF.

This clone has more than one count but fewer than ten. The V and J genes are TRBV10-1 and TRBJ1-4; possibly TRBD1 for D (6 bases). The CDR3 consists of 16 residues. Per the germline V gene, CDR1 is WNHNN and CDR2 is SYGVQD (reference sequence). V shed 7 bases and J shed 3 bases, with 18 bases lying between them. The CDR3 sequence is CASIRQGPASNEKLFF. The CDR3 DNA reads TGCGCCAGCATCAGGCAGGGGCCAGCTTCTAATGAAAAACTGTTTTTT.

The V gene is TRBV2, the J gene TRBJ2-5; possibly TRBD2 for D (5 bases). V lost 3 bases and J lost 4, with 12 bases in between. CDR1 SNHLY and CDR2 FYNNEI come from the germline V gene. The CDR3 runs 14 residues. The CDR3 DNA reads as TGTGCCAGCAGTGATCGGCTAGCTCCAGAGACCCAGTACTTC. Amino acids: CASSDRLAPETQYF.

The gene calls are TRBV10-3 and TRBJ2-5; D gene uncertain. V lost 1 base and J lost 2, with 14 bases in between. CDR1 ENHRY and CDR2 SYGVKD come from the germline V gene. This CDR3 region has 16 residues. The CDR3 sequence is CAISELPSEEQETQYF. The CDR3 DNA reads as TGTGCCATCAGTGAGTTACCGTCAGAGGAGCAAGAGACCCAGTACTTC.

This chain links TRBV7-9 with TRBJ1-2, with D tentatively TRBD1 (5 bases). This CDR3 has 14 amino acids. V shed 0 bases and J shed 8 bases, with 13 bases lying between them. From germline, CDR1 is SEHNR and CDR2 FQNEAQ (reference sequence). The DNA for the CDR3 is TGTGCCAGCAGCTTAGCGAAGGGGCGGAAAGGCTACACCTTC. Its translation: CASSLAKGRKGYTF.

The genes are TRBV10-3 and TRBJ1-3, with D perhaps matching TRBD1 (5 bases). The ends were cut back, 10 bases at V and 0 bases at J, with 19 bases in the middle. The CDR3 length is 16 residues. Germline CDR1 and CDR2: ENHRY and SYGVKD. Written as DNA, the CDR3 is TGTGCCACCAACCCAATAACAGGAAGCTCTGGAAACACCATATATTTT. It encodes CATNPITGSSGNTIYF.

The CDR3 here is CASSERTGPNEKLFF. Written as DNA, the CDR3 is TGTGCCAGCAGCGAAAGGACAGGGCCTAATGAAAAACTGTTTTTT. The V and J genes are TRBV7-9 and TRBJ1-4; 8 nucleotides match TRBD1. The CDR3 is made up of 15 amino acids. Germline V gene data show CDR1 as SEHNR and CDR2 as FQNEAQ (reference sequence). Trimming removed 5 bases from V and 3 bases from J; junction bases left unmatched: 5. The full variable domain, with the rest looked up from reference TRBV7-9 and TRBJ1-4, is DTGVSQNPRHKITKRGQNVTFRCDPISEHNRLYWYRQTLGQGPEFLTYFQNEAQLEKSRLLSDRFSAERPKGSFSTLEIQRTEQGDSAMYLCASSERTGPNEKLFFGSGTQLSVL.

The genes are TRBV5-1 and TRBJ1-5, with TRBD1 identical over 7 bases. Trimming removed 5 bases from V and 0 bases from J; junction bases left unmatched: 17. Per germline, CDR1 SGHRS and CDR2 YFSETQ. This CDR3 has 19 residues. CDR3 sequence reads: CASRPGTELSMNSNQPQHF. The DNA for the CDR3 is TGCGCCAGCAGACCTGGGACAGAACTATCAATGAATAGCAATCAGCCCCAGCATTTT.

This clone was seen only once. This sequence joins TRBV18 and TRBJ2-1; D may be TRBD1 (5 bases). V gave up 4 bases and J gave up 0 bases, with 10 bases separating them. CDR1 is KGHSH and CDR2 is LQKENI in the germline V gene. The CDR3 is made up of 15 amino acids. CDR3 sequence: CASSQGLTSYNEQFF. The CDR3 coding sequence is TGTGCCAGCTCACAGGGGCTAACCTCCTACAATGAGCAGTTCTTC.

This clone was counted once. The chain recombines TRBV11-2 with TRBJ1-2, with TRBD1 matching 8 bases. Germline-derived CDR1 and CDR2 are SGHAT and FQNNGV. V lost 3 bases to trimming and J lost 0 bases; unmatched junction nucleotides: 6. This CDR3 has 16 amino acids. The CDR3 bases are TGTGCCAGCAGCTTCCGGGACAGGCTGCCTAACTATGGCTACACCTTC. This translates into CASSFRDRLPNYGYTF.